This T cell receptor (beta chain) was observed in a study of T cells in Graves' hyperthyroidism and ophthalmopathy. The length of the CDR3 is 13 residues. CDR1 SQVTM and CDR2 ANQGSEA come from the germline V gene. Trimming removed 4 bases from V and 0 bases from J, with 9 bases in between. Study-wide findings and caveats: Blood also showed most of the thyroid clonotypes that were expanded above 0.001.

Patients were excluded for uncontrolled infection, other autoimmune disease, pregnancy or lactation. PBMCs stemmed from 10 ml fresh peripheral blood. Amplification of TCR beta CDR3 regions was performed using RNA transcripts as template. When the TCR CDR3 underwent first-round RT-PCR, the HTBI primer set was used. TCRdb used MiXCR to reprocess the multiplex PCR reads, holding one entry per CDR3 protein. The sample records 90,000 to 120,000 distinct CDR3 sequences, approximately 15% being singletons. This clonotype appeared many times. Its antigen is not identified. The sample taken for sequencing was blood. The source of this sequence is a woman aged 50 to 65 with Graves' hyperthyroidism. V usage is TRBV29-1 and J usage is TRBJ1-1; D gene uncertain. This CDR3 reads CSVAKLLNTEAFF. In DNA, the CDR3 is TGCAGCGTTGCAAAACTTCTGAACACTGAAGCTTTCTTT.